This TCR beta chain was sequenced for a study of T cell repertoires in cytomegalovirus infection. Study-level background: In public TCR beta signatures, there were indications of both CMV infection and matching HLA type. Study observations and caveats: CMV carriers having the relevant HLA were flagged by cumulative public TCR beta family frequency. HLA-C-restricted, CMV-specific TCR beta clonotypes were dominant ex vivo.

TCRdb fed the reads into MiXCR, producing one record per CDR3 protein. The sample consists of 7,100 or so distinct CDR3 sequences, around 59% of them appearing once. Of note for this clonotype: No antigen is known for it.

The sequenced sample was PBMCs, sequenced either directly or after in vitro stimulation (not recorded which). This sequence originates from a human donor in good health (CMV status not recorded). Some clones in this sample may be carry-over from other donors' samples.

The CDR3 region is CASGLVLGTGRLDTEAFF. CDR3 in DNA: TGTGCTAGTGGTTTGGTACTGGGGACAGGGAGGTTGGACACTGAAGCTTTCTTT. The J gene is TRBJ1-1, the V gene TRBV12-5; 9 bases are a match to TRBD1. The ends lost 0 bases at V and 3 bases at J; junction bases unmatched: 11. Germline loops: CDR1 LGHNT, CDR2 FRNRAP. The CDR3 runs 18 residues.